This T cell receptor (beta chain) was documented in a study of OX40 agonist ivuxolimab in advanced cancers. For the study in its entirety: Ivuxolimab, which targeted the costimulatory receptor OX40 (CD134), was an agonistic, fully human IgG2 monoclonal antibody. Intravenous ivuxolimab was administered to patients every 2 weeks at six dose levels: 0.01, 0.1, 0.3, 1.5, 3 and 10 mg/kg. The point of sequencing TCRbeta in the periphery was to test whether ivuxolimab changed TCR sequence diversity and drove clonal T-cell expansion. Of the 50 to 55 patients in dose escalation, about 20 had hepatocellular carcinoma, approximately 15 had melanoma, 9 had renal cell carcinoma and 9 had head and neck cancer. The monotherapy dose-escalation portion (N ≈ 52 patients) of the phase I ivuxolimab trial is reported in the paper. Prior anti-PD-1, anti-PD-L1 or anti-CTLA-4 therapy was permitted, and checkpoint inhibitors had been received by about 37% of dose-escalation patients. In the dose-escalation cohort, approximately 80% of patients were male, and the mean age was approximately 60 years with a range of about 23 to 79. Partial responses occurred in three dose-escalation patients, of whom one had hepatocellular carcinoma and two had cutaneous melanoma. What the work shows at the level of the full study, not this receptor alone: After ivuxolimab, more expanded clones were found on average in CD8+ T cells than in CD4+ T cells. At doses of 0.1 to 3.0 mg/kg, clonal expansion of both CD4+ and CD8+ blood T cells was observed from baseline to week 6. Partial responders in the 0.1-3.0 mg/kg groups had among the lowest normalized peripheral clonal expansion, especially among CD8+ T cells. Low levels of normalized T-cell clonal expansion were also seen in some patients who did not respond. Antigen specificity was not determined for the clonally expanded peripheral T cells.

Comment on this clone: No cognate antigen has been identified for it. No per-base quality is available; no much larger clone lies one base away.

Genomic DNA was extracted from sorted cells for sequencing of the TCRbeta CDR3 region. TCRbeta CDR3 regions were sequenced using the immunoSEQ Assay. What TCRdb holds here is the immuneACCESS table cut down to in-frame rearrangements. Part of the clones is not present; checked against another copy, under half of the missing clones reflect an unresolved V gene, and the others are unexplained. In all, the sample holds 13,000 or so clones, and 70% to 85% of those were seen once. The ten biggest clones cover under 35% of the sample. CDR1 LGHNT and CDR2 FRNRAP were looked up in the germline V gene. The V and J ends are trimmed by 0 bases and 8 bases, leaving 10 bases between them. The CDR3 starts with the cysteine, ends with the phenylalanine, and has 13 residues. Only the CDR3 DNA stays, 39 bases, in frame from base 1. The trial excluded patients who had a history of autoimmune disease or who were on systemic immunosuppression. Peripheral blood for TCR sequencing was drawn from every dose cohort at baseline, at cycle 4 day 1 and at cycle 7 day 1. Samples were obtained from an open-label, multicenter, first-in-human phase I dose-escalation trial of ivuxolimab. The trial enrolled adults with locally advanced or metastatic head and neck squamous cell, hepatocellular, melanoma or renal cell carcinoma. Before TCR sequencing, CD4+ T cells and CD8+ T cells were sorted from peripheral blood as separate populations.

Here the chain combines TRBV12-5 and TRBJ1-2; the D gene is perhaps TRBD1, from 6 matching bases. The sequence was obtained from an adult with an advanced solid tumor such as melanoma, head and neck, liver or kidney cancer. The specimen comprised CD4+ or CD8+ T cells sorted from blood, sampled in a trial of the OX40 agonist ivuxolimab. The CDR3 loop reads CASGLVTGQGYTF. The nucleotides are TGTGCTAGTGGTTTGGTCACAGGGCAGGGCTACACCTTC.